The clone carrying this T cell receptor beta chain was seen a few times. This entry comes from a study of blood T cell repertoires in COVID-19. About the research overall: T cells, B-cell-depleted T cells, or PBMCs provided the cDNA or gDNA that served as material.

Here immunoSEQ multiplex PCR was the method, and the copy in TCRdb shows in-frame clones only, minus some. The repertoire consists of about 190,000 clones, with over 75% occurring once and the leading ten covering around 12%. The ends lost 3 bases at V and 5 bases at J; junction bases unmatched: 4. Germline V gene data show CDR1 as SGHNT and CDR2 as YYREEE (reference sequence). The CDR3 runs 13 residues. The rearrangement links TRBV5-4 to TRBJ1-2; 7 nucleotides align to TRBD1. The sample comprised peripheral blood. This receptor was obtained from a woman between 50 and 59 years old with acute or convalescent COVID-19. The CDR3 reads CASSWDSFYGYTF. For the CDR3, the DNA is TGTGCCAGCAGCTGGGACAGTTTTTATGGCTACACCTTC.